This entry is about one TCR beta chain. Authors' data handling: Amplification from reference gene primers served as the basis for estimated nucleated cell counts. Assay used: immunoSEQ multiplex PCR; TCRdb lists only in-frame clones, some missing. V and J calls and clone size are given by that table; D and trimming were obtained from the DNA. The sample contains more than 200,000 clones, around 80% of which appear only once. This sample was taken from a study of blood T cell repertoires in COVID-19. Background on the study: There were acute and convalescent COVID-19 samples, and they came from the United States, Italy and Spain. The analysed material was cDNA or gDNA that came from T cells, B-cell-depleted T cells, or PBMCs.

This CDR3 spans 15 amino acids. CDR1 is MRHNA, CDR2 SNTAGT, per germline. Unmatched junction bases numbered 5, after V lost 5 bases and J lost 0 bases. This TCR derives from a woman between 40 and 55 years old with active or convalescent COVID-19. The chain combines TRBV6-4 with TRBJ2-3; 7 nucleotides line up with TRBD2. The sequenced sample consisted of peripheral blood. CDR3 region: CASSSGAMSTDTQYF. CDR3 coding DNA: TGTGCCAGCAGTAGCGGGGCCATGAGCACAGATACGCAGTATTTT.